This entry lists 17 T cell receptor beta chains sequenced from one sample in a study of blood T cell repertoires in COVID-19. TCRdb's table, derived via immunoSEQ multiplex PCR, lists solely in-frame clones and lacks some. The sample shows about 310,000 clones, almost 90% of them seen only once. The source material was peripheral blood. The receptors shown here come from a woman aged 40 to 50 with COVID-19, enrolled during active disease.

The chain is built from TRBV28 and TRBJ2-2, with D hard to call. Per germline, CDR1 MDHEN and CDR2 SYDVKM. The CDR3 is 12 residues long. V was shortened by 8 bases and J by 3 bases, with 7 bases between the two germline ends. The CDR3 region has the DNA TGTGCCAGCTGGCGGTACACCGGGGAGCTGTTTTTT. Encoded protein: CASWRYTGELFF.

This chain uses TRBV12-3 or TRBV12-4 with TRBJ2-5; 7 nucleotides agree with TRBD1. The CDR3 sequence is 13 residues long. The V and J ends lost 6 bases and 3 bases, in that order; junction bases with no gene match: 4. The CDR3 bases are TGTGCCAGCAGCGACAGGGTCGAAGAGACCCAGTACTTC. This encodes CASSDRVEETQYF.

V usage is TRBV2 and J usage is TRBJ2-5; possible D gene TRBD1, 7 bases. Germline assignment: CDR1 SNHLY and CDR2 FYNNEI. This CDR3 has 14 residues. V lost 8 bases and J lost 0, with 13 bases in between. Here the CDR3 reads CASSGGNYQETQYF. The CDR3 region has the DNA TGTGCCAGCTCAGGGGGGAACTACCAAGAGACCCAGTACTTC.

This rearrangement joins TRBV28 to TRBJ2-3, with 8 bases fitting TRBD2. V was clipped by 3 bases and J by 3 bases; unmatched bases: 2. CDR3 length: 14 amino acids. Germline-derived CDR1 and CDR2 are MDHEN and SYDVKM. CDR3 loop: CASSLASGTDTQYF. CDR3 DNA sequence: TGTGCCAGCAGTTTGGCTAGCGGGACAGATACGCAGTATTTT.

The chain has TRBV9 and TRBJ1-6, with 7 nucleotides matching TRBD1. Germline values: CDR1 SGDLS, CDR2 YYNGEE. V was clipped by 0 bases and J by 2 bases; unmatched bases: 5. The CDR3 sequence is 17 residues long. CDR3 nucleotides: TGTGCCAGCAGCGTAGAGTCAGGGGGAACCTATAATTCACCCCTCCACTTT. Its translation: CASSVESGGTYNSPLHF.

The CDR3 DNA reads TGTGCCAGCAGCTTAGCCCCCCCGGGAGGGGGGTCCCAGTACTTC. This translates into CASSLAPPGGGSQYF. J is TRBJ2-5 and V is TRBV7-2, with 8 bases that match TRBD2. The CDR3 has 15 amino acids. V was clipped by 0 bases and J by 9 bases; unmatched bases: 9. CDR1 is SGHTA and CDR2 is FQGNSA in the germline V gene.

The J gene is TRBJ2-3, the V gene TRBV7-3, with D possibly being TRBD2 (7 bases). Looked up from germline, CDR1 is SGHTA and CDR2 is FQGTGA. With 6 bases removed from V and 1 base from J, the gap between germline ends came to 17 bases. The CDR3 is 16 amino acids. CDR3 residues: CASSSPGGWGTDTQYF. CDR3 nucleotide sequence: TGTGCCAGCAGTTCCCCGGGGGGCTGGGGCACAGATACGCAGTATTTT.

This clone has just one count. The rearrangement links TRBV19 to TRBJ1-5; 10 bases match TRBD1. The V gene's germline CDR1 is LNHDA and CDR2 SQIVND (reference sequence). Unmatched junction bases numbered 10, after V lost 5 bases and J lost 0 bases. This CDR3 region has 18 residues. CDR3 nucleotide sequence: TGTGCCAGTAGTTCCTTAGGGACAGGGGCCGATAGCAATCAGCCCCAGCATTTT. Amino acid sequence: CASSSLGTGADSNQPQHF. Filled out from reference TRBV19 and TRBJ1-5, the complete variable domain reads DGGITQSPKYLFRKEGQNVTLSCEQNLNHDAMYWYRQDPGQGLRLIYYSQIVNDFQKGDIAEGYSVSREKKESFPLTVTSAQKNPTAFYLCASSSLGTGADSNQPQHFGDGTRLSIL.

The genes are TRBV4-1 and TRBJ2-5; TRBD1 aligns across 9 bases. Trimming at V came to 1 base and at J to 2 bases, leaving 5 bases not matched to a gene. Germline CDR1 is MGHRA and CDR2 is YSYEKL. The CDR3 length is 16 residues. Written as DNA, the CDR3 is TGCGCCAGCAGCCAAGTTAAGGGGACAGGGCAAGAGACCCAGTACTTC. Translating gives CASSQVKGTGQETQYF.

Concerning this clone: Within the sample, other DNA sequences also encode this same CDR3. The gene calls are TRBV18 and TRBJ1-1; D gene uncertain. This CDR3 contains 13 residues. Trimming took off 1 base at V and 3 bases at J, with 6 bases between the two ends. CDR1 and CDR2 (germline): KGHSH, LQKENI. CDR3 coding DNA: TGTGCCAGCTCACCACGAACGGACACTGAAGCTTTCTTT. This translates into CASSPRTDTEAFF.

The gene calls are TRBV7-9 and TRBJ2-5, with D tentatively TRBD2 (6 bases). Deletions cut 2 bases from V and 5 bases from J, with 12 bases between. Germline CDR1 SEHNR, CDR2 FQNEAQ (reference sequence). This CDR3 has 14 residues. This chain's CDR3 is CASSLLAVGETQYF. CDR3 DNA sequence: TGTGCCAGCAGCTTATTAGCGGTGGGGGAGACCCAGTACTTC.

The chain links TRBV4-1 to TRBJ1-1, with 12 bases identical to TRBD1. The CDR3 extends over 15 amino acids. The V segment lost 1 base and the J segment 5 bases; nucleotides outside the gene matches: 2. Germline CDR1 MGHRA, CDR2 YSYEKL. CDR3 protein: CASSQAGQGATEAFF. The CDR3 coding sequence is TGCGCCAGCAGCCAAGCGGGACAGGGGGCTACTGAAGCTTTCTTT.

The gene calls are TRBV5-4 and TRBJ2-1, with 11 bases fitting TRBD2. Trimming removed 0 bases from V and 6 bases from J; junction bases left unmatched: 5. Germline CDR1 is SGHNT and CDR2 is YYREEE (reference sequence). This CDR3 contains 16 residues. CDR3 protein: CASSLVSSGRTNEQFF. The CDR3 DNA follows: TGTGCCAGCAGCTTGGTATCTAGCGGGAGGACCAATGAGCAGTTCTTC.

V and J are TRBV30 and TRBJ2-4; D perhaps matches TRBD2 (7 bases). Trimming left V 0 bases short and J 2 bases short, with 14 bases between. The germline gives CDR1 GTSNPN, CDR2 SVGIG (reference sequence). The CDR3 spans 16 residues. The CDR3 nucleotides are TGTGCCTGGAGTGTACGGGGGGCCACGCCCAAAAACATTCAGTACTTC. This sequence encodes CAWSVRGATPKNIQYF. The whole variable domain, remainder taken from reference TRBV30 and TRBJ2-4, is SQTIHQWPATLVQPVGSPLSLECTVEGTSNPNLYWYRQAAGRGLQLLFYSVGIGQISSEVPQNLSASRPQDRQFILSSKKLLLSDSGFYLCAWSVRGATPKNIQYFGAGTRLSVL.

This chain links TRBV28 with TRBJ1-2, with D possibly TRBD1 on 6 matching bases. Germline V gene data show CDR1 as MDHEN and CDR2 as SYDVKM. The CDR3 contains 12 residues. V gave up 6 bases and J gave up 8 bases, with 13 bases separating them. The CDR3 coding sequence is TGTGCCAGCAGGGTACGGGGGGCAGGCTACACCTTC. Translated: CASRVRGAGYTF.

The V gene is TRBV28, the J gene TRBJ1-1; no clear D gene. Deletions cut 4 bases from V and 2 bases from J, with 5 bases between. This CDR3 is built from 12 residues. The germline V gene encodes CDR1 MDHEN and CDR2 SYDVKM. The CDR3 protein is CASSSINTEAFF. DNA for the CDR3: TGTGCCAGCAGTTCTATCAACACTGAAGCTTTCTTT.

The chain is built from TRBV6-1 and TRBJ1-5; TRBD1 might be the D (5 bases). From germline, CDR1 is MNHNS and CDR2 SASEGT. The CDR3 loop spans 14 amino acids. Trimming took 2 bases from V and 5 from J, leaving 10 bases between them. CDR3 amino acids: CASSELTGDQPQHF. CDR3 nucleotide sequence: TGTGCCAGCAGTGAATTGACGGGGGATCAGCCCCAGCATTTT.